This TCR beta chain comes out of a study of technical replicates of blood from a handful of donors. TCRdb's copy holds only in-frame clones and misses some; the assay was immunoSEQ multiplex PCR. The sample has more than 90,000 clones; around 95% are singletons. Germline assignment: CDR1 SGHRS and CDR2 YFSETQ. The CDR3 contains 16 residues. V gave up 0 bases and J gave up 0 bases, with 12 bases separating them. The sequence was obtained from a human donor in good health. Sequenced input: T cells isolated from PBMCs. The V and J genes are TRBV5-1 and TRBJ1-1, with a possible D match to TRBD1 (5 bases). The CDR3 DNA reads as TGCGCCAGCAGCTTGGAGCCAGGGCCTATGAACACTGAAGCTTTCTTT. Translated, it gives CASSLEPGPMNTEAFF.